This TCR beta chain was sequenced for a study of CD8+CD57+ T cells in acquired aplastic anemia. Study information: Roughly 3.1 ug was the average amount of DNA from sorted CD4+ and CD8+ cells. Mean read depth for CD4+ cells from healthy donors was about 9.9 million.

Overall study results and limits: A significant difference in CD8+ Simpson's diversity between patients and controls was not found. Patients and controls were found to share twenty-nine CD8+ CDR3 sequences.

This clonotype has at least ten counts. No antigen is known for it. Genomic DNA acted as the template from which TCR beta VDJ combination and CDR3 sequence profiling were carried out. TCRdb ran MiXCR on the reads and lists one entry per CDR3 protein. The sample has some 220,000 distinct CDR3 sequences, about 37% seen once. Trimming pared 0 bases from V and 5 bases from J, leaving 15 bases between. Per the germline V gene, CDR1 is SGHRS and CDR2 is YFSETQ. The CDR3 contains 16 residues. The sample was sorted CD4+, CD8+, or CD8+CD57+ T cells (not recorded which) from PBMCs. The sequence derives from a human donor in good health, serving as a control. This rearrangement joins TRBV5-1 to TRBJ1-5; D gene ambiguous. The CDR3: CASSLAALSDHQPQHF. The CDR3 DNA reads TGCGCCAGCAGCTTGGCGGCCTTATCGGACCATCAGCCCCAGCATTTT.